This is a list of T cell receptor beta chains from one sample in a study of PD-L1 blockade in urothelial cancer. TCRdb's copy holds only in-frame clones and misses some; the assay was immunoSEQ multiplex PCR. The sample contains roughly 49,000 clones, nearly 90% of which appear only once. Sequenced material: PBMCs, taken around atezolizumab (anti-PD-L1) treatment. The receptors here all came from a man in his 60s with urothelial cancer. The CDR3 runs from the conserved cysteine through the conserved F or W. The D gene is left open where the match is weak. Some rows have no size entry. The others give once, few or many, or a class for an expanded clone.

j_call v_call clone_size d_call cdr3_nt cdr3_aa
TRBJ2-7 TRBV6-1 - TRBD1 TGTGCCAGCAGGCAGACAGGGTTCGACGAGCAGTACTTC CASRQTGFDEQYF
TRBJ2-7 TRBV2 - TRBD2 TGTGCCGTTAGCGGGGACCCCCCCCGCGAGCAGTACTTC CAVSGDPPREQYF
TRBJ2-3 TRBV7-2 - TRBD1 TGTGCCAGCAGCCTCGGACAGGTTCCAGATACGCAGTATTTT CASSLGQVPDTQYF
TRBJ1-2 TRBV7-6 - - TGTGCCAGCAGCTTAAAGGAAAGGGAGGGAAGCCGGTATGGCTACACCTTC CASSLKEREGSRYGYTF
TRBJ2-5 TRBV5-4 - - TGTGCCAGCAGCCGGGACACAAGGGAGACCCAGTACTTC CASSRDTRETQYF
TRBJ2-7 TRBV6-1 - - TGTGCCAGCAGTGAAGTTGGAGGGAACTACGAGCAGTACTTC CASSEVGGNYEQYF
TRBJ1-4 TRBV5-1 - - TGCGCCAGCAGCTTGCAGGCGACTAATGAAAAACTGTTTTTT CASSLQATNEKLFF
TRBJ1-5 TRBV2 - TRBD1 TGTGCCAGCAGTGAAGCGTCCAGGGGGCAGCCCCAGCATTTT CASSEASRGQPQHF
TRBJ2-4 TRBV5-1 - TRBD1 TGCGCCAGCAGCTTGGGGACAGGAAACATTCAGTACTTC CASSLGTGNIQYF
TRBJ1-1 TRBV5-4 - - TGTGCCAGCAGCTTGATGGACAGGAACACTGAAGCTTTCTTT CASSLMDRNTEAFF
TRBJ1-1 TRBV7-2 - - TGTGCCAGCAGCATTACAGGGAACACTGAAGCTTTCTTT CASSITGNTEAFF
TRBJ2-1 TRBV6-1 few - TGTGCCAGCAGTGATGGCCCGTACAATGAGCAGTTCTTC CASSDGPYNEQFF
TRBJ1-6 TRBV6-5 - - TGTGCCAGCGCCTACAGGGTTGATGGTGGATCACCCCTCCACTTT CASAYRVDGGSPLHF
TRBJ2-5 TRBV7-2 - - TGTGCCAGCAGCCCCAACTTGGAAGAGACCCAGTACTTC CASSPNLEETQYF
TRBJ1-5 TRBV4-1 - - TGCGCCAGCAGCCAATCCACAGGCGATGGCCCCCAGCATTTT CASSQSTGDGPQHF
TRBJ2-7 TRBV6-6 once TRBD2 TGTGCCAGCAGCATTAACCTAGCGGGGGGGCGCGAGCAGTACTTC CASSINLAGGREQYF
TRBJ1-3 TRBV15 - - TGTGCCACCAGCAGAGATCCCGGGAGCTCTGGAAACACCATATATTTT CATSRDPGSSGNTIYF
TRBJ2-3 TRBV5-5 - - TGTGCCAGCAGATACAAGACAGGGACTTTCACAGATACGCAGTATTTT CASRYKTGTFTDTQYF
TRBJ2-5 TRBV5-1 - TRBD2 TGCGCCAGCAGCTCGATAGCGGGTGAAGAGACCCAGTACTTC CASSSIAGEETQYF
TRBJ1-1 TRBV6-1 - TRBD1 TGTGCCAGCGCTGCAGGGGGCTTGAACACTGAAGCTTTCTTT CASAAGGLNTEAFF
TRBJ1-4 TRBV7-9 - - TGTGCCGGGGGGACGACAGCCGGTAATGAAAAACTGTTTTTT CAGGTTAGNEKLFF
TRBJ2-5 TRBV10-3 - - TGTGCCATCAGCAGGGACTCGCCAGAGAAAGAGACCCAGTACTTC CAISRDSPEKETQYF
TRBJ2-2 TRBV5-1 once - TGCGCCAGCAGCTTCGTCGGGACGAACACCGGGGAGCTGTTTTTT CASSFVGTNTGELFF
TRBJ2-1 TRBV15 - TRBD2 TGTGCCACCAGCAGATCTAGCGGGTTCTACAATGAGCAGTTCTTC CATSRSSGFYNEQFF
TRBJ2-2 TRBV5-1 - TRBD1 TGCGCCAGCAGCTTCTGGACAGGAGACGGGGAGCTGTTTTTT CASSFWTGDGELFF
TRBJ2-5 TRBV5-4 - - TGTGCCACCACTACCGGACAGTACCAAGAGACCCAGTACTTC CATTTGQYQETQYF
TRBJ1-1 TRBV5-8 - TRBD1 TGTGCCAGCAGCTTTAAGGGGGCAGTGCGGACTGAAGCTTTCTTT CASSFKGAVRTEAFF
TRBJ2-3 TRBV11-2 - TRBD2 TGTGCCAGCAGCGGGGGGGTGTGGAGCACAGATACGCAGTATTTT CASSGGVWSTDTQYF
TRBJ1-4 TRBV6-5 - TRBD1 TGTGCCAGCAGACACAGGGGAGCTAATGAAAAACTGTTTTTT CASRHRGANEKLFF
TRBJ2-7 TRBV27 few - TGTGCCAGCCAAACGTACAGGCCTTACGAGCAGTACTTC CASQTYRPYEQYF